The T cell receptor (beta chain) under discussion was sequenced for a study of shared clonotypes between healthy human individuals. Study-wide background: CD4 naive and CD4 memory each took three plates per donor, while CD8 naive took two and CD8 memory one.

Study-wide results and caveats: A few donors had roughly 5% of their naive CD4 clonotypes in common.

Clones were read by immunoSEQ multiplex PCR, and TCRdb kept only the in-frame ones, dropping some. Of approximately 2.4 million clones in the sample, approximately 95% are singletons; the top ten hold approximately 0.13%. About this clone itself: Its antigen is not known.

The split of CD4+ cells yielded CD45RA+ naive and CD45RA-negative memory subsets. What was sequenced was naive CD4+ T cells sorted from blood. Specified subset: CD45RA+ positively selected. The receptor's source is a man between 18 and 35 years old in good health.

CDR3 in DNA: TGTGCCTGGAGTGGGTTACAGGGGGCAACCGGGGAGCTGTTTTTT. The encoded protein is CAWSGLQGATGELFF. The rearrangement joins TRBV30 to TRBJ2-2, with TRBD1 identical over 9 bases. With V trimmed by 1 base and J by 5 bases, 5 bases remained unmatched. The CDR3 covers 15 residues. Germline V gene lookup returns CDR1 GTSNPN and CDR2 SVGIG (reference sequence).